This paragraph reports one TCR beta chain. Its antigen is unknown. The sample originates from a study of shared clonotypes between healthy human individuals. Study-level results: Measured sharing among donors was expected to vary with sequencing depth.

This CDR3 has 15 amino acids. In germline, CDR1 is SGHVS, CDR2 FQNEAQ. With 5 bases removed from V and 4 bases from J, the gap between germline ends came to 18 bases. CD45RO-negative CD8 cells positively selected for CCR7 made up the naive population, which excluded terminally differentiated effector memory CD45RA+ cells. All donors were healthy HIV-negative adults lacking recent acute infections or vaccinations. Each donor was a Caucasian adult residing in Nashville, Tennessee. TCRdb's copy holds only in-frame clones and misses some; the assay was immunoSEQ multiplex PCR. This table has approximately 1.9 million clones, 80% to 95% appearing once.

The sequencing sample was made of naive CD8+ T cells from PBMCs. The source is a man in his late teens or twenties in good health. Some clones in this sample may be carry-over from other donors' samples. The V call is TRBV7-8, the J call TRBJ2-7, with D perhaps matching TRBD2 (6 bases). The CDR3, as DNA: TGTGCCAGCAGCCCAGGAACCGGGACTCATTACGAGCAGTACTTC. Its protein is CASSPGTGTHYEQYF.